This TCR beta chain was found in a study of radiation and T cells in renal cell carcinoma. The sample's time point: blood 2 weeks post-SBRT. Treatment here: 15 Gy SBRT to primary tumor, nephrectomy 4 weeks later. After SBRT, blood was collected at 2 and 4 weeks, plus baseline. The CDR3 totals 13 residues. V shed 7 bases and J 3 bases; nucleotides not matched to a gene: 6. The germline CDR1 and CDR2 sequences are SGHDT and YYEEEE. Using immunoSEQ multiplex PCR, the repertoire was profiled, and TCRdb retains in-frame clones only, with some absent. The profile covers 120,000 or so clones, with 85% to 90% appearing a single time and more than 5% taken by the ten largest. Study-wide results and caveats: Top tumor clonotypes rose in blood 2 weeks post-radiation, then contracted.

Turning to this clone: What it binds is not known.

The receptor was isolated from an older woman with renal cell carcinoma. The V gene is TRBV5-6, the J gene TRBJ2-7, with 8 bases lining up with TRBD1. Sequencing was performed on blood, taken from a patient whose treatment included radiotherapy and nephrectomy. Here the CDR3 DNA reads TGTGCCAGCGGCGGGACAGGACTCTACGAGCAGTACTTC. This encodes CASGGTGLYEQYF.